This T cell receptor (beta chain) was captured by sequencing in a study of T cell changes during pregnancy in multiple sclerosis. Germline V gives CDR1 SGHAT, CDR2 FQNNGV. The CDR3 is 18 amino acids. V was clipped by 4 bases and J by 9 bases; unmatched bases: 15. The repertoire was sequenced with immunoSEQ multiplex PCR; TCRdb's copy has only in-frame clones and lacks some. The sample gives about 44,000 clones, 75% to 95% of which show up once; roughly 0.7% is in the top ten. The rearrangement uses TRBV11-2 and TRBJ1-6; 10 bases are shared with TRBD1. This material consisted of CD4+ T cells from peripheral blood mononuclear cells, taken before pregnancy. This TCR derives from a female donor with multiple sclerosis, enrolled in a pregnancy study. The CDR3 loop reads CASSYRPKTGGIFSPLHF. The DNA of the CDR3 is TGTGCCAGCAGCTACCGCCCTAAGACAGGGGGCATCTTTTCACCCCTCCACTTT.